The 2 T cell receptor beta chains reported below all come from one sample, sequenced in a study of blood T cell repertoires in COVID-19 (dated by TCRdb to about 2020). Libraries were constructed by the immunoSEQ multiplex PCR assay. TCRdb stores this immuneACCESS table with in-frame sequences only. Part of the clones is absent; in the studies checked, under half of the shortfall reflects unresolved V genes, and no reason is known for the rest. The sample table contains approximately 100,000 clones; only one count was recorded for 85% of them. Of the sample, around 2.2% falls within the top ten clones. The sample was peripheral blood. Receptors were obtained from a human donor in a cohort sampled during active COVID-19.

The rearrangement links TRBV18 to TRBJ2-5; the D is unclear. Germline-derived CDR1 and CDR2 are KGHSH and LQKENI. CDR3 size: 14 residues. V was clipped by 0 bases and J by 1 base, with 6 bases between them. The CDR3 bases are TGTGCCAGCTCACCACCGAGTGTCCAAGAGACCCAGTACTTC. The encoded protein is CASSPPSVQETQYF.

The gene calls are TRBV27 and TRBJ2-7; 11 bases agree with TRBD2. The CDR3 totals 15 residues. Germline lookup yields CDR1 MNHEY and CDR2 SMNVEV (reference sequence). Trimming took 2 bases from V and 6 from J; bases not matched to a gene: 6. CDR3 sequence reads: CASSLLPLAGVEQYF. CDR3 nucleotide sequence: TGTGCCAGCAGTTTACTACCACTAGCGGGAGTCGAGCAGTACTTC.